This T cell receptor beta chain originates from a study of OX40 agonist ivuxolimab in advanced cancers. Turning to the study itself: People in dose escalation had one of these cancers: hepatocellular carcinoma, melanoma, renal cell or head and neck cancer. Partial responses occurred in three patients (one hepatocellular carcinoma, two cutaneous melanoma).

V was cut by 3 bases and J by 3 bases, with 8 bases left in between. This CDR3 is built from 13 residues. Germline assignment: CDR1 SGHVS and CDR2 FNYEAQ. Clones were read by immunoSEQ multiplex PCR, and TCRdb kept only the in-frame ones, dropping some. The data show approximately 35,000 clones, with about 88% seen just once and about 4% held by the top ten. Overall study results and limits: CD8+ T cells (on average) carried more expanded clones than CD4+ T cells.

This clone has a handful of counts. Its antigen is undetermined. Different DNA sequences within this sample yield the same CDR3. This rearrangement joins TRBV7-6 to TRBJ1-1, with D unclear. This receptor was identified in an adult with an advanced solid tumor such as melanoma, head and neck, liver or kidney cancer. The source material was CD4+ or CD8+ T cells sorted from blood, sampled in a trial of the OX40 agonist ivuxolimab. The CDR3 protein is CASSFQSYTEAFF. CDR3 sequence (DNA): TGTGCCAGCAGCTTTCAGAGCTACACTGAAGCTTTCTTT.